This section outlines one T cell receptor beta chain sequence together with its context. The sample comes from a study of control samples from healthy donors and cancer patients. The assay was immunoSEQ multiplex PCR, and TCRdb's table has in-frame clones only and misses some. The sample lists over 150,000 clones; approximately 94% were seen once. The CDR3 totals 15 residues. The V and J ends lost 8 bases and 0 bases respectively, with 13 bases between them. Germline values: CDR1 SNHLY, CDR2 FYNNEI. This sequence was found in a woman under 30 in good health. Sequencing used blood. The chain links TRBV2 to TRBJ2-2; D remains unclear. The CDR3 nucleotides read TGTGCCAGCGGAGATAGAACAGCGAACACCGGGGAGCTGTTTTTT. Translating gives CASGDRTANTGELFF.